This T cell receptor (beta chain) was profiled in a study of beta chain features in type 1 diabetes. In the case of this clone: The antigen remains unidentified.

Study-wide results and limits: People with Type 1 diabetes carried modestly yet significantly shorter TCRB CDR3s in all four CD4+ subsets.

The CDR3 runs to 16 residues. V gave up 0 bases and J gave up 7 bases; unmatched junction bases: 6. Germline CDR1 SGHRS, CDR2 YFSETQ. The whole isolated RNA underwent reverse transcription, so sequencing captured expressed TCRB transcripts. Approximately 3.4 million reads, on average, came from each naive, central memory and regulatory T cell sample. Repertoires were generated with immunoSEQ multiplex PCR, while TCRdb's copy carries only in-frame clones and drops some. The sample carries 100,000 to 150,000 clones, 9% recorded once. This TCR was recovered from a man under 40 with type 1 diabetes. The sequenced sample was central memory CD4+ T cells from blood. The V and J genes are TRBV5-1 and TRBJ2-1; TRBD2 agrees at 11 bases. The DNA of the CDR3 is TGCGCCAGCAGCTTGGGGGCTAGCGGGGGGTTAAATGAGCAGTTCTTC. It yields the protein CASSLGASGGLNEQFF.